This TCR beta chain was recovered during a study of response to subunit inactivated influenza vaccine. Notes on the study in general: The study's authors posited that every seasonal influenza vaccination enlists few new T cells.

Trimming cost V 5 bases and J 4 bases, with 17 bases left between them. The CDR3 is 15 residues long. Germline V gene data show CDR1 as SGHAT and CDR2 as FQNNGV. MiXCR, run by TCRdb on the RT-PCR reads, gives a single entry per CDR3 protein. The sample carries about 500,000 distinct CDR3 sequences, approximately 16% recorded once. This clonotype was counted between two and nine times. The antigen remains undetermined. Sequenced here: CD4+ T cells sorted from PBMCs, sampled less than 25 months after vaccination. The chain is built from TRBV11-2 and TRBJ2-5; D call uncertain. The TCR originated in a man between 50 and 75 years old who received an inactivated influenza vaccine. CDR3 sequence: CASSPSLHPGETQYF. CDR3 sequence (DNA): TGTGCCAGCAGCCCTTCGTTACACCCCGGAGAGACCCAGTACTTC.